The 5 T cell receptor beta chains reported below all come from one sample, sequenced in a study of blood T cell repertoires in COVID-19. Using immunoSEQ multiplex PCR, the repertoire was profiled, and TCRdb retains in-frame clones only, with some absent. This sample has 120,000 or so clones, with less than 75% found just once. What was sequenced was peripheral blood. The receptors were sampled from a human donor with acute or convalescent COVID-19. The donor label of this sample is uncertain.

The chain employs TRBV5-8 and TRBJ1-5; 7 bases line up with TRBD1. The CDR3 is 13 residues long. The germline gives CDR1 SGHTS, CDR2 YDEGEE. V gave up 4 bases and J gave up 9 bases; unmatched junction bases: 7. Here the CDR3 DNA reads TGTGCCAGCAGCCCGGGACAGACCCGGCCCCAGCATTTT. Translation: CASSPGQTRPQHF. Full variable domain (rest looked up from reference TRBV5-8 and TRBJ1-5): EAGVTQSPTHLIKTRGQQATLRCSPISGHTSVYWYQQALGLGLQFLLWYDEGEERNRGNFPPRFSGRQFPNYSSELNVNALELEDSALYLCASSPGQTRPQHFGDGTRLSIL.

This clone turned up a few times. CDR3 nucleotides: TGTGCCAGCAGGCCATGGACTAGCGGGGAAGAGACCCAGTACTTC. Amino acids: CASRPWTSGEETQYF. The rearrangement joins TRBV2 to TRBJ2-5; 12 bases agree with TRBD2. Germline loops: CDR1 SNHLY, CDR2 FYNNEI. The junction had 5 bases not matched to a gene; V was cut back by 6 bases and J by 3 bases. The CDR3 length is 15 residues.

CDR3 sequence (DNA): TGTGCCAGCAGCGAAACAGGGTGGTCTGGAAACACCATATATTTT. Residues: CASSETGWSGNTIYF. The V call is TRBV9, the J call TRBJ1-3, with D maybe TRBD1 (6 bases). The CDR3 extends over 15 amino acids. V gave up 3 bases and J gave up 1 base, with 11 bases separating them. Germline CDR1 SGDLS, CDR2 YYNGEE. The full variable domain, with the rest looked up from reference TRBV9 and TRBJ1-3, is DSGVTQTPKHLITATGQRVTLRCSPRSGDLSVYWYQQSLDQGLQFLIQYYNGEERAKGNILERFSAQQFPDLHSELNLSSLELGDSALYFCASSETGWSGNTIYFGEGSWLTVV.

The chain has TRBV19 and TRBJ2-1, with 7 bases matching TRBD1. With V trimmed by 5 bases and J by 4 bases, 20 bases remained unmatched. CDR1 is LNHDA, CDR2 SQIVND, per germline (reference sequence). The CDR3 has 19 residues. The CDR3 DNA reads TGTGCCAGTAGTCCCACTCGCCGGACAGGCCTCGGGGTTTACAATGAGCAGTTCTTC. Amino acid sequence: CASSPTRRTGLGVYNEQFF.

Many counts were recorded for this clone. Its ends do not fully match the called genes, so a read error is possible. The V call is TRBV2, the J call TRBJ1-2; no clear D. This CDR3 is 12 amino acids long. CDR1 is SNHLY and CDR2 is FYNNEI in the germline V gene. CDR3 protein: CVSTAANYGYTF. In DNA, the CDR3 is TGTGTCAGCACCGCAGCGAACTATGGCTACACCTTC.